These 22 T cell receptor beta chains share one sample of origin, sequenced in a study of spatial heterogeneity in lung cancer. One entry per CDR3 protein results from TCRdb running MiXCR on the 5' RACE reads. The repertoire includes roughly 38,000 distinct CDR3 sequences, approximately 3% of them detected once, and 35% to 40% sits in the top ten. Time point in this sample: sample taken at primary tumor resection. The material sequenced was normal lung tissue next to the tumor, taken at surgery. The receptors were sampled from a male donor with early-stage non-small cell lung cancer.

This clonotype was counted at least ten times. The chain is built from TRBV6-2 or TRBV6-3 and TRBJ2-7; a weak D match, TRBD1 (6 bases). CDR1 MNHEY and CDR2 SVGEGT come from the germline V gene. Trimming removed 6 bases from V and 1 base from J, with 16 bases in between. The CDR3 consists of 15 residues. CDR3 nucleotides: TGTGCCAGCAGGCAGGGACACGGAGAATCCTACGAGCAGTACTTC. This codes for CASRQGHGESYEQYF.

This clonotype was observed many times. This chain uses TRBV7-2 with TRBJ2-3; 8 nucleotides align to TRBD1. CDR1 SGHTA and CDR2 FQGNSA come from the germline V gene. The CDR3 has 15 amino acids. Unmatched junction bases numbered 7, after V lost 5 bases and J lost 3 bases. The CDR3 region has the DNA TGTGCCAGCAGCCTAGACAGGGGCGGTACAGATACGCAGTATTTT. It is translated as CASSLDRGGTDTQYF.

In its sample, this clonotype was seen many times. This chain joins TRBV7-9 and TRBJ1-2, with D unresolved. The V end was cut by 2 bases, the J end by 4 bases, with 14 bases between. The CDR3 spans 15 residues. Germline loops: CDR1 SEHNR, CDR2 FQNEAQ (reference sequence). Here the CDR3 DNA reads TGTGCCAGCAGCTTATCGTTGGGGAGTATCTATGGCTACACCTTC. The encoded protein is CASSLSLGSIYGYTF.

This clonotype was found a few times. CDR3 protein: CASSPGTLSTDTQYF. CDR3 DNA sequence: TGTGCCAGCAGCCCCGGGACCTTAAGCACAGATACGCAGTATTTT. The J gene is TRBJ2-3, the V gene TRBV7-9; D is perhaps TRBD1 or TRBD2 (5 bases each). V gave up 5 bases and J gave up 0 bases, with 12 bases separating them. CDR3 size: 15 residues. Germline V lookup: CDR1 SEHNR, CDR2 FQNEAQ (reference sequence).

This clonotype was seen at least ten times. DNA of the CDR3: TGTGCCAGCAGCTTAGGGGTCGGCGCGGAGTCTGAAGCTTTCTTT. Amino acid sequence: CASSLGVGAESEAFF. The chain joins TRBV7-9 to TRBJ1-1; D gene ambiguous. Trimming shortened V by 1 base and J by 6 bases, and 15 bases separated the two germline ends. Germline V gene sequence: CDR1 SEHNR, CDR2 FQNEAQ (reference sequence). CDR3 length: 15 amino acids.

Many counts were recorded for this clonotype. The chain links TRBV20-1 to TRBJ2-6; D possibly matches TRBD1 or TRBD2 (5 bases each). The CDR3 is 16 amino acids. CDR1 is DFQATT, CDR2 SNEGSKA, per germline (reference sequence). The V end lost 1 base, the J end lost 1 base, and 11 bases lay between the germline ends. The CDR3 DNA sequence: TGCAGTGCTAGAGCTGGGGGATATTCTGGGGCCAACGTCCTGACTTTC. It specifies CSARAGGYSGANVLTF.

The table lists this clonotype with many counts. This chain uses TRBV2 with TRBJ1-4; D is undetermined. Trimming cost V 5 bases and J 4 bases, with 11 bases left between them. Per the germline V gene, CDR1 is SNHLY and CDR2 is FYNNEI. This CDR3 has 14 residues. CDR3 sequence (DNA): TGTGCCAGCAGTAAGGACGGAGTTAATGAAAAACTGTTTTTT. It codes for CASSKDGVNEKLFF.

This clonotype was seen ten or more times. The chain links TRBV20-1 to TRBJ2-7; D gene unclear. This CDR3 spans 15 amino acids. V was pared by 0 bases and J by 7 bases, with 19 bases between. Germline lookup yields CDR1 DFQATT and CDR2 SNEGSKA (reference sequence). CDR3 sequence: CSARDRAGGKLEQYF. The CDR3 bases are TGCAGTGCTAGAGATCGGGCAGGTGGTAAATTGGAGCAGTACTTC.

This rearrangement joins TRBV19 to TRBJ2-3; possibly TRBD1 for D (7 bases). This CDR3 comprises 16 residues. Germline-derived CDR1 and CDR2 are LNHDA and SQIVND (reference sequence). The germline V and J ends were trimmed by 4 bases and 2 bases, with 16 bases remaining between them. CDR3 in DNA: TGTGCCAGTAGTAGGTGGAGGGACAGAGCCACAGATACGCAGTATTTT. It specifies CASSRWRDRATDTQYF.

This clonotype was picked up many times. The chain recombines TRBV2 with TRBJ1-6, with 7 bases that match TRBD1. V shed 6 bases and J 10 bases; nucleotides not matched to a gene: 9. Germline CDR1 reads SNHLY; CDR2 reads FYNNEI. This CDR3 comprises 14 residues. Written as DNA, the CDR3 is TGTGCCAGCAGGATGACAGGGCGAGAGTCACCCCTCCACTTT. Its protein is CASRMTGRESPLHF.

This clonotype was recorded many times. The J gene is TRBJ2-3, the V gene TRBV5-1, with 12 bases matching TRBD2. V lost 4 bases and J lost 5; bases outside the gene matches: 8. CDR3 length: 16 residues. The germline gives CDR1 SGHRS, CDR2 YFSETQ. The CDR3 here is CASSGGLAGWLDTQYF. The DNA for the CDR3 is TGCGCCAGCAGCGGCGGACTAGCGGGGTGGTTAGATACGCAGTATTTT.

In its sample, this clonotype was seen many times. The V call is TRBV18, the J call TRBJ2-1, with 16 bases aligning to TRBD2. CDR3 length: 17 amino acids. The germline V gene encodes CDR1 KGHSH and CDR2 LQKENI. The junction had 4 bases not matched to a gene; V was cut back by 3 bases and J by 5 bases. CDR3: CASSPGTSGRANNEQFF. DNA for the CDR3: TGTGCCAGCTCACCCGGGACTAGCGGGAGGGCGAACAATGAGCAGTTCTTC.

This clonotype has ten or more counts. V gene TRBV7-2 combines with J gene TRBJ1-5; no clear D gene. Trimming removed 3 bases from V and 1 base from J, with 10 bases in between. Germline CDR1 is SGHTA and CDR2 is FQGNSA. This CDR3 is 15 amino acids long. CDR3 DNA sequence: TGTGCCAGCAGCTTCGAGACCGAGAGCAATCAGCCCCAGCATTTT. Protein product: CASSFETESNQPQHF.

This clonotype was detected many times. The rearrangement uses TRBV5-1 and TRBJ1-2; 10 bases match TRBD1. Germline CDR1 reads SGHRS; CDR2 reads YFSETQ. V dropped 4 bases and J dropped 8; count of bases not matched to a gene: 5. This CDR3 contains 13 residues. The CDR3: CASSGDRGGGYTF. The CDR3 DNA reads as TGCGCCAGCAGCGGGGACAGGGGAGGAGGCTACACCTTC.

This clonotype was counted at least ten times. The rearrangement uses TRBV25-1 and TRBJ2-1; possible D gene TRBD1, 6 bases. V lost 5 bases and J lost 3, with 8 bases in between. The CDR3 has 13 amino acids. Germline values: CDR1 MGHDK, CDR2 SYGVNS. The CDR3 DNA reads as TGTGCCAGCAGTAAACAGGGCTACAATGAGCAGTTCTTC. Its protein is CASSKQGYNEQFF.

This clonotype occurred many times. The CDR3 region has the DNA TGTGCCAGCAGTTCAGGGGGTCGCTACGAGCAGTACTTC. Translating it yields CASSSGGRYEQYF. The V gene is TRBV28, the J gene TRBJ2-7; 7 positions match TRBD1. CDR3 length: 13 residues. Germline loops: CDR1 MDHEN, CDR2 SYDVKM. Trimming cost V 4 bases and J 3 bases; bases outside gene matches: 3.

This clonotype occurred many times. J is TRBJ1-3 and V is TRBV7-2, with D perhaps matching TRBD1 (6 bases). The CDR3 is 15 residues long. CDR1 and CDR2 (germline): SGHTA, FQGNSA. V gave up 4 bases and J gave up 2 bases, with 12 bases separating them. The CDR3 is CASSWGREAGNTIYF. CDR3 bases: TGTGCCAGCAGCTGGGGGCGAGAAGCTGGAAACACCATATATTTT.

This clonotype was observed many times. The CDR3 region has the DNA TGTGCCAGCATAGGGGGCAGTTCGGATACGCAGTATTTT. The encoded protein is CASIGGSSDTQYF. V is TRBV27 and J is TRBJ2-3; 7 positions match TRBD1. The CDR3 has 13 residues. J gave up 6 bases and V 7 bases, and 7 bases lay outside the gene matches. CDR1 is MNHEY, CDR2 SMNVEV, per germline (reference sequence).

This clonotype was seen many times. The chain combines TRBV7-8 with TRBJ2-1; unclear D gene. The CDR3 contains 17 residues. V shed 5 bases and J shed 8 bases, with 25 bases lying between them. Per germline, CDR1 SGHVS and CDR2 FQNEAQ. CDR3 sequence reads: CASSPQARLLDSYEQFF. The CDR3 DNA reads TGTGCCAGCAGCCCCCAGGCCAGATTGTTAGATTCGTATGAGCAGTTCTTC. Drawing the rest from reference TRBV7-8 and TRBJ2-1, the complete variable domain is GAGVSQSPRYKVAKRGQDVALRCDPISGHVSLFWYQQALGQGPEFLTYFQNEAQLDKSGLPSDRFFAERPEGSVSTLKIQRTQQEDSAVYLCASSPQARLLDSYEQFFGPGTRLTVL.

This clonotype was counted ten times or more. The chain carries TRBV28 and TRBJ1-3; D remains ambiguous. The CDR3 contains 17 residues. Germline V CDR1 and CDR2: MDHEN, SYDVKM. V dropped 4 bases and J dropped 0 bases, with 16 bases sitting between them. The CDR3 protein is CASSSLFDKLSGNTIYF. Here the CDR3 DNA reads TGTGCCAGCAGTTCCCTCTTTGACAAGCTCTCTGGAAACACCATATATTTT.

This clonotype was observed many times. The chain joins TRBV5-1 to TRBJ2-3, with a tentative D call TRBD2 (6 bases). This CDR3 comprises 15 residues. The germline CDR1 and CDR2 sequences are SGHRS and YFSETQ. The germline V and J ends were trimmed by 0 bases and 5 bases, with 13 bases remaining between them. The CDR3 DNA reads TGCGCCAGCAGCTTGGATGCGGGGAACCGAGATACGCAGTATTTT. It encodes CASSLDAGNRDTQYF.

This clonotype was counted many times. The chain uses TRBV3-1 and TRBJ1-6; 7 positions agree with TRBD1. The CDR3 extends over 15 amino acids. V was clipped by 4 bases and J by 10 bases; unmatched bases: 10. Germline V gene data show CDR1 as LGHDT and CDR2 as YNNKEL (reference sequence). The CDR3 spells CASSLKGQNYSPLHF. The CDR3 region has the DNA TGTGCCAGCAGCCTCAAGGGACAGAACTACTCACCCCTCCACTTT.